This T cell receptor (beta chain) was documented in a study of graft-versus-host responses after intestinal transplantation. V lost 1 base, J lost 6 bases, and 9 bases lay in between. CDR1 is SNHLY, CDR2 FYNNEI, per germline. The CDR3 consists of 13 residues. Method: immunoSEQ multiplex PCR; TCRdb's copy keeps in-frame clones and lacks some. The table includes around 96,000 clones, 92% detected once. On this clone itself: Its antigen is unidentified.

The receptor comes from a human donor who received an intestinal transplant. The source material was unstimulated CD4+ T cells sorted from spleen or lymph node cells, sampled before intestinal transplant. V and J are TRBV2 and TRBJ1-2; D remains unclear. The CDR3 sequence: CASSEGTTDGYTF. The CDR3 region has the DNA TGTGCCAGCAGTGAAGGGACTACCGATGGCTACACCTTC.